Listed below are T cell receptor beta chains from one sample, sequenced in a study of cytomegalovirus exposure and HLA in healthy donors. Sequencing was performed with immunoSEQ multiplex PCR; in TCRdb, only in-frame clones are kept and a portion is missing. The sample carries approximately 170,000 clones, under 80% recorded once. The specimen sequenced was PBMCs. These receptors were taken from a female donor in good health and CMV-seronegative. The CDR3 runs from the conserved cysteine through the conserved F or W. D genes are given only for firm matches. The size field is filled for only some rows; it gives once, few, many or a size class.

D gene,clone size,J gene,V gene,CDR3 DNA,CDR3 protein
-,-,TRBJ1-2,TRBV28,TGTGCCAGCAGTTTACGGACGGCGGGCTATGGCTACACCTTC,CASSLRTAGYGYTF
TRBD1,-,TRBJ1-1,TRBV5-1,TGCGCCAGCAGCCCGGATGCAGGGGGGAAGAACACTGAAGCTTTCTTT,CASSPDAGGKNTEAFF
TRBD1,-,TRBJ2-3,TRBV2,TGTGCCAGCAAGAGGGGGACAGGGGGCGCAGATACGCAGTATTTT,CASKRGTGGADTQYF
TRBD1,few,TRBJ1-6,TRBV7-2,TGTGCCAGCAGCTTGGACAGGGATTCACCCCTCCACTTT,CASSLDRDSPLHF
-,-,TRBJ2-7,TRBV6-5,TGTGCCAGCAGTTACTCGCGTATGCCGGGAACCTACGAGCAGTACTTC,CASSYSRMPGTYEQYF
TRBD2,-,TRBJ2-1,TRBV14,TGTGCCAGCAGCCGTAGCGGGAGGACCTACAATGAGCAGTTCTTC,CASSRSGRTYNEQFF
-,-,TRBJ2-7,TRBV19,TGTGCCAGTAGTGACCCCAGGGTTTTCTACGAGCAGTACTTC,CASSDPRVFYEQYF
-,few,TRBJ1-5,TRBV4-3,TGCGCCAGCAGCCAAGCGGCAGGGGTTAGCAATCAGCCCCAGCATTTT,CASSQAAGVSNQPQHF
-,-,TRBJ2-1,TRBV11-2,TGTGCCAGCAGCTTAGGTGTCGGGGAGCAGTTCTTC,CASSLGVGEQFF
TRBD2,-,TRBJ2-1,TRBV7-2,TGTGCCAGCAGCCCCCGGGAGGAAAACCATGAGCAGTTCTTC,CASSPREENHEQFF
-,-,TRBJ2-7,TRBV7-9,TGTGCCAGCAGCTTAATGGTTGAGTCCTACGAGCAGTACTTC,CASSLMVESYEQYF
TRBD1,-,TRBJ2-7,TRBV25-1,TGTGCCAGCAGCCCGTATCTCGCCGGGACAGAAGCCGAGCAGTACTTC,CASSPYLAGTEAEQYF
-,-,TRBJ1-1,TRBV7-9,TGTTCCAGCTTAAAAGGGGTGAACACTGAAGCTTTCTTT,CSSLKGVNTEAFF
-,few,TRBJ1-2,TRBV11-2,TGTGCCAGCAGCCTCGCCCCGGGGTCACATGGCTACACCTTC,CASSLAPGSHGYTF
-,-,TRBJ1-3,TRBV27,TGTGCCAGCAGTTTATCGCCCGGGGCTGGAAACACCATATATTTT,CASSLSPGAGNTIYF
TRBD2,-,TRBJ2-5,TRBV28,TGTGCCAGCAGTTTACCTAGCGGGGGTCAAGAGACCCAGTACTTC,CASSLPSGGQETQYF
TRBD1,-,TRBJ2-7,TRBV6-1,TGTGCCAGTGGGACAGACTTATACGAGCAGTACTTC,CASGTDLYEQYF
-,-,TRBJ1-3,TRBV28,TGTGCCAGCAGTATCGTTCTTGGAAACACCATATATTTT,CASSIVLGNTIYF
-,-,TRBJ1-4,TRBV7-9,TGTTCCAGCAGCTTCACGCCAATGGAGGAAAAACTGTTTTTT,CSSSFTPMEEKLFF
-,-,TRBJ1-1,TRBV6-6,TGTGCCAGCAGTCCCCAGGGCCGGAACACTGAAGCTTTCTTT,CASSPQGRNTEAFF
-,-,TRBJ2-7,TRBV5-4,TGTGCCAGCAGCTTGGGGGTGACAGAGTACGAGCAGTACTTC,CASSLGVTEYEQYF
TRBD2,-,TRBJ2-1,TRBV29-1,TGCAGCACAGGGACTAGCGGGGGAGCTTACAATGAGCAGTTCTTC,CSTGTSGGAYNEQFF
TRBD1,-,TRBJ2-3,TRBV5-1,TGCGCCAGCAGCCCCCGACAGGGGGCTACCGCAGATACGCAGTATTTT,CASSPRQGATADTQYF
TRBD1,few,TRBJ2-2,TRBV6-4,TGTGCCAGCATCGACAGGGTGGTACGTACCGGGGAGCTGTTTTTT,CASIDRVVRTGELFF
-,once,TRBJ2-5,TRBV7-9,TGTGCCAGCAGCTTAGATACCAGCCAAGAGACCCAGTACTTC,CASSLDTSQETQYF
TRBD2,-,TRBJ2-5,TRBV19,TGTGCCAGTAGTCCGTTCGGACAGCCGGGGGGGGCCCAAGAGACCCAGTACTTC,CASSPFGQPGGAQETQYF
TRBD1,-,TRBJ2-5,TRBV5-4,TGTGCCAGCAGCTTGAGAGGGGGCGCAGAGACCCAGTACTTC,CASSLRGGAETQYF
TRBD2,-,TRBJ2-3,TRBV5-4,TGTGCCAGCAGCTTGCAGCGGGGGGGTGTCACAGATACGCAGTATTTT,CASSLQRGGVTDTQYF
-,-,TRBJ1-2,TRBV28,TGTGCCAGCAGTTCCCGGGGCTATGGCTACACCTTC,CASSSRGYGYTF